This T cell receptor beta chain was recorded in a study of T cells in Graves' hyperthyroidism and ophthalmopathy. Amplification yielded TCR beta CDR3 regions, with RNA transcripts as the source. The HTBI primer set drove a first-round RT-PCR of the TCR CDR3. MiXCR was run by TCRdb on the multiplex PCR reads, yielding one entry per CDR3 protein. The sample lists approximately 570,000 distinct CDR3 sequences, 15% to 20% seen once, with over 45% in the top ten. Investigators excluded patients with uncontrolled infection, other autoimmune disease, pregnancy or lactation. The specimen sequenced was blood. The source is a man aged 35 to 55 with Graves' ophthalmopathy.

CDR3 bases: TGTGCCAGCAGCTCGTCTAGCGGGGGTTACGAGCAGTACTTC. Protein sequence: CASSSSSGGYEQYF. This chain connects TRBV11-2 to TRBJ2-7, with 10 bases fitting TRBD2. The length of the CDR3 is 14 residues. Trimming cost V 4 bases and J 4 bases; bases outside gene matches: 4. CDR1 SGHAT and CDR2 FQNNGV come from the germline V gene.